The 18 T cell receptor beta chains below were found in one sample sequenced in a study of T cells in Graves' hyperthyroidism and ophthalmopathy. Researchers took RNA transcripts and amplified the TCR beta CDR3 regions from them. First-round RT-PCR with HTBI primers amplified the TCR CDR3 region. TCRdb reprocessed the multiplex PCR reads via MiXCR and lists one record per CDR3 protein. The table has some 700,000 distinct CDR3 sequences, around 15% seen once. Sequencing was carried out using blood. These receptors all come from a man aged 45-60 years with Graves' hyperthyroidism.

This clonotype was found a few times. This chain links TRBV5-1 with TRBJ2-1; D is unclear. There are 15 residues in the CDR3. The V end was cut by 0 bases, the J end by 1 base, with 8 bases between. Germline V CDR1 and CDR2: SGHRS, YFSETQ. The CDR3 here is CASSLAYPSYNEQFF. The CDR3 DNA follows: TGCGCCAGCAGCTTGGCATATCCTTCCTACAATGAGCAGTTCTTC.

This clonotype was found many times. The rearrangement joins TRBV28 to TRBJ1-3; 9 bases align to TRBD1. V lost 6 bases to trimming and J lost 8 bases; unmatched junction nucleotides: 8. The CDR3 is made up of 14 amino acids. Germline CDR1 and CDR2: MDHEN and SYDVKM. The CDR3 nucleotides read TGTGCCAGCAGCCCCGGGACAGGGCGACACACCATATATTTT. Translation: CASSPGTGRHTIYF.

This clonotype was picked up many times. The CDR3 region is CASSLQGTSTDTQYF. CDR3 in DNA: TGTGCCAGCAGCTTACAGGGGACTAGCACAGATACGCAGTATTTT. This chain links TRBV7-9 with TRBJ2-3; possibly TRBD1 or TRBD2 for D (6 bases each). CDR1 and CDR2 from the germline V gene are SEHNR and FQNEAQ (reference sequence). CDR3 length equals 15 residues. The V and J ends lost 2 bases and 0 bases respectively, with 9 bases between them.

V usage is TRBV27 and J usage is TRBJ2-7; 9 bases line up with TRBD2. CDR3 length: 17 residues. Trimming cost V 5 bases and J 6 bases; bases outside gene matches: 17. The V gene's germline CDR1 is MNHEY and CDR2 SMNVEV (reference sequence). In DNA, the CDR3 is TGTGCCAGCAGTCCCTCGATTGGTTATAGCGGGAGTAGCGAGCAGTACTTC. It specifies CASSPSIGYSGSSEQYF.

This clonotype was seen ten or more times. The chain uses TRBV28 and TRBJ2-1; no firm D call. CDR3 length: 15 residues. CDR1 is MDHEN and CDR2 is SYDVKM in the germline V gene. Between the trimmed V and J ends, which lost 4 bases and 6 bases, there was a span of 16 bases. Here the CDR3 reads CASSSVLFRSNEQFF. DNA for the CDR3: TGTGCCAGCAGTTCTGTCTTATTCCGGAGCAATGAGCAGTTCTTC. Combining the CDR3 with reference TRBV28 and TRBJ2-1 gives the whole variable domain DVKVTQSSRYLVKRTGEKVFLECVQDMDHENMFWYRQDPGLGLRLIYFSYDVKMKEKGDIPEGYSVSREKKERFSLILESASTNQTSMYLCASSSVLFRSNEQFFGPGTRLTVL.

The sample holds many counts of this clonotype. The chain couples TRBV27 to TRBJ2-7; D is perhaps TRBD1 or TRBD2 (5 bases each). There are 14 residues in the CDR3. Deletions cut 2 bases from V and 6 bases from J, with 14 bases between. Germline CDR1 reads MNHEY; CDR2 reads SMNVEV (reference sequence). The CDR3 loop is CASSLNGAVSEQYF. The CDR3 DNA reads TGTGCCAGCAGTTTAAACGGGGCGGTCTCCGAGCAGTACTTC.

This clonotype was observed many times. This sequence joins TRBV28 and TRBJ2-7; 7 bases line up with TRBD2. Per germline, CDR1 MDHEN and CDR2 SYDVKM. The length of the CDR3 is 13 residues. Trimming cost V 5 bases and J 2 bases; bases outside gene matches: 3. For the CDR3, the DNA is TGTGCCAGCAGTCAAGCGGGACCCTACGAGCAGTACTTC. It is translated as CASSQAGPYEQYF.

This sequence joins TRBV2 and TRBJ2-2; D remains unclear. The CDR3 runs 12 residues. Per the germline V gene, CDR1 is SNHLY and CDR2 is FYNNEI. The CDR3: CVTGRRPGELFF. The CDR3 region has the DNA TGTGTCACCGGAAGGAGACCCGGGGAGCTGTTTTTT.

This clonotype was recorded many times. The chain joins TRBV9 to TRBJ2-5, with D unclear. The CDR3 is made up of 14 amino acids. Germline V gene lookup returns CDR1 SGDLS and CDR2 YYNGEE. The V end was cut by 2 bases, the J end by 0 bases, with 8 bases between. The CDR3 nucleotides are TGTGCCAGCAGCGTGGACCCGTACCAAGAGACCCAGTACTTC. Translating gives CASSVDPYQETQYF.

The chain has TRBV7-2 and TRBJ1-4; 10 bases map to TRBD1. This CDR3 contains 17 residues. The germline gives CDR1 SGHTA, CDR2 FQGNSA. V shed 0 bases, J shed 3 bases, and the junction held 4 bases outside the gene matches. The DNA of the CDR3 is TGTGCCAGCAGCTTAGCTTCTGGACAGGGGGCTAATGAAAAACTGTTTTTT. It encodes CASSLASGQGANEKLFF.

The chain links TRBV20-1 to TRBJ2-4; the D gene is possibly TRBD2 (6 bases). The germline V gene has CDR1 DFQATT and CDR2 SNEGSKA (reference sequence). The CDR3 loop spans 17 amino acids. The V end lost 7 bases, the J end lost 0 bases, and 22 bases lay between the germline ends. The CDR3 bases are TGCAGTGGCAGGGAGGAACCCAGGAGTTTAGCCAAAAACATTCAGTACTTC. This gives the protein CSGREEPRSLAKNIQYF.

This clonotype was recorded many times. The chain has TRBV12-3 or TRBV12-4 and TRBJ2-7; 13 nucleotides agree with TRBD2. CDR3 size: 16 residues. Losses at the gene ends were 5 bases for V and 7 bases for J; bases not matched to a gene: 11. The DNA of the CDR3 is TGTGCCAGCAGTCTCAGACCGGGACTAGCGGGACAGGAGCAGTACTTC. This sequence encodes CASSLRPGLAGQEQYF.

This sequence joins TRBV7-9 and TRBJ1-2; 10 bases fit TRBD1. V shed 5 bases, J shed 4 bases, and the junction held 7 bases outside the gene matches. Germline V gene data show CDR1 as SEHNR and CDR2 as FQNEAQ (reference sequence). The CDR3 covers 15 residues. The CDR3 loop is CASSPLGQGIYGYTF. CDR3 DNA sequence: TGTGCCAGCAGCCCTTTGGGACAGGGGATCTATGGCTACACCTTC.

This clonotype was counted only a few times. J is TRBJ2-2 and V is TRBV7-3; tentative D call: TRBD1 (5 bases). There are 17 residues in the CDR3. Germline V gene lookup returns CDR1 SGHTA and CDR2 FQGTGA. V was clipped by 5 bases and J by 0 bases, with 16 bases between them. The CDR3 spells CASSILGRDTNTGELFF. The CDR3 DNA follows: TGTGCCAGCAGCATATTGGGCAGGGATACGAACACCGGGGAGCTGTTTTTT.

The chain uses TRBV15 and TRBJ2-1, with D maybe TRBD2 (5 bases). The ends were cut back, 1 base at V and 8 bases at J, with 18 bases in the middle. The CDR3 consists of 16 residues. Germline V lookup: CDR1 LNHNV, CDR2 YYDKDF (reference sequence). The CDR3 DNA sequence: TGTGCCACCAGCAGAGTCGGTGCGGGTAAAGTTGATGAGCAGTTCTTC. Amino acid sequence: CATSRVGAGKVDEQFF.

This clonotype was seen more than once but under ten times. This chain joins TRBV19 and TRBJ1-4; 7 positions agree with TRBD1. This CDR3 spans 11 amino acids. With V trimmed by 10 bases and J by 12 bases, 8 bases remained unmatched. Germline loops: CDR1 LNHDA, CDR2 SQIVND (reference sequence). The CDR3 region is CATRGGEELFF. Written as DNA, the CDR3 is TGTGCCACCAGGGGGGGAGAGGAACTGTTTTTT.

The J gene is TRBJ2-7, the V gene TRBV19; D gene unclear. The V gene's germline CDR1 is LNHDA and CDR2 SQIVND (reference sequence). This CDR3 has 14 residues. V was cut by 3 bases and J by 2 bases, with 11 bases left in between. The CDR3 DNA is TGTGCCAGTAGTATCTGGCTAGGAGCCTACGAGCAGTACTTC. It specifies CASSIWLGAYEQYF.

This clonotype was counted ten times or more. The chain couples TRBV28 to TRBJ2-7; D is possibly TRBD1 (5 bases). The V end lost 8 bases, the J end lost 0 bases, and 5 bases lay between the germline ends. CDR1 and CDR2 from the germline V gene are MDHEN and SYDVKM. The CDR3 extends over 11 amino acids. The CDR3 is CASDSSYEQYF. The CDR3 DNA sequence: TGTGCCAGCGACAGCTCCTACGAGCAGTACTTC.